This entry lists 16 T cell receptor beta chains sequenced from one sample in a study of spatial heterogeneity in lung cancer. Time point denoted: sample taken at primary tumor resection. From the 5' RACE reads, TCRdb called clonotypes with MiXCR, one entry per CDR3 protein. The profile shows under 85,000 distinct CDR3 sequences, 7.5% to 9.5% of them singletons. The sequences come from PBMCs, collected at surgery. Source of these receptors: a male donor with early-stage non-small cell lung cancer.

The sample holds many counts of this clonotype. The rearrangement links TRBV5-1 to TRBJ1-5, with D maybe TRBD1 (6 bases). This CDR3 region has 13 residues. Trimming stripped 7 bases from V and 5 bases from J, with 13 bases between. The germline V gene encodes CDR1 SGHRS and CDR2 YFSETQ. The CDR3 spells CASSAGADQPQHF. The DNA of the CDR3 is TGCGCCAGCTCGGCAGGGGCAGATCAGCCCCAGCATTTT.

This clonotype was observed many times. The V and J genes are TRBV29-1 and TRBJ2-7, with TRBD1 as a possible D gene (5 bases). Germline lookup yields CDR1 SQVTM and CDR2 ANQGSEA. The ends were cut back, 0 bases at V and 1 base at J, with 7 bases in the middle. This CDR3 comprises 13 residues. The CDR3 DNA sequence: TGCAGCGTTGAAGATGCAGGGTCCTACGAGCAGTACTTC. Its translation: CSVEDAGSYEQYF.

CDR3 bases: TGTGCCAGCAGTGAAGGGGGCGGGAGATACCGGGAGACCCAGTACTTC. Translation gives CASSEGGGRYRETQYF. This rearrangement joins TRBV25-1 to TRBJ2-5, with a possible D match to TRBD2 (7 bases). This CDR3 is 16 amino acids long. Germline V gene sequence: CDR1 MGHDK, CDR2 SYGVNS. The V end lost 2 bases, the J end lost 5 bases, and 18 bases lay between the germline ends.

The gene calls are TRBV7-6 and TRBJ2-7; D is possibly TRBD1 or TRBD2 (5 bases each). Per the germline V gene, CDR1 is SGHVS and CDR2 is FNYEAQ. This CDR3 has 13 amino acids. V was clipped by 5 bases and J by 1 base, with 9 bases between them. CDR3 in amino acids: CASSRDRSYEQYF. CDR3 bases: TGTGCCAGCAGCAGGGACCGTTCCTACGAGCAGTACTTC.

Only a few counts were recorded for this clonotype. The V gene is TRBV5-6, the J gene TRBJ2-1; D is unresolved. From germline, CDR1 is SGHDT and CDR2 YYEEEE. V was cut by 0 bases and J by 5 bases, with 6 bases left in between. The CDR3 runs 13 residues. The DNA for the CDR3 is TGTGCCAGCAGCTTGGACCTAAACAATGAGCAGTTCTTC. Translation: CASSLDLNNEQFF.

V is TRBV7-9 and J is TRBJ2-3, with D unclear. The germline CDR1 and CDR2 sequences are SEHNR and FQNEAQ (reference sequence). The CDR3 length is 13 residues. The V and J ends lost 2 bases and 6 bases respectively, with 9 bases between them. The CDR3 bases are TGTGCCAGCAGCTTACTAGGTTGGGATACGCAGTATTTT. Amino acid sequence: CASSLLGWDTQYF.

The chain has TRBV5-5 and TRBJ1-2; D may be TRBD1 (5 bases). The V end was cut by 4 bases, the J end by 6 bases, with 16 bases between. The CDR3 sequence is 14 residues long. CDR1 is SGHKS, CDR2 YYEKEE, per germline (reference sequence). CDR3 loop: CASSPDRPADGYTF. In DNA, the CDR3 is TGTGCCAGCAGCCCCGACAGACCCGCCGATGGCTACACCTTC.

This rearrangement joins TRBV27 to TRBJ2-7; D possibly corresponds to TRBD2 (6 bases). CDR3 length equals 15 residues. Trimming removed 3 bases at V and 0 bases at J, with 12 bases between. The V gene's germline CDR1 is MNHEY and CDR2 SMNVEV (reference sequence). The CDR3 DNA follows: TGTGCCAGCAGTTTCGGTTCCGGGAGCTCCTACGAGCAGTACTTC. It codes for CASSFGSGSSYEQYF.

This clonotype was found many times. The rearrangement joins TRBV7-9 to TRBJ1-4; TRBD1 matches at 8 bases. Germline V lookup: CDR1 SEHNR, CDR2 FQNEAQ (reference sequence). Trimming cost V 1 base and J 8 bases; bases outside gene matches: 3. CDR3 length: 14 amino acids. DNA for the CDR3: TGTGCCAGCAGCTTAGAGGGGACAGGAGAAAAACTGTTTTTT. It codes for CASSLEGTGEKLFF.

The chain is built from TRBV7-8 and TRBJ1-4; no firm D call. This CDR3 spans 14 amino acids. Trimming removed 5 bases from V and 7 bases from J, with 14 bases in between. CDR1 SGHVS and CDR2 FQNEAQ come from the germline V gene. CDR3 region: CASSLQYGGEKLFF. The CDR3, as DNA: TGTGCCAGCAGCCTACAGTACGGCGGTGAAAAACTGTTTTTT.

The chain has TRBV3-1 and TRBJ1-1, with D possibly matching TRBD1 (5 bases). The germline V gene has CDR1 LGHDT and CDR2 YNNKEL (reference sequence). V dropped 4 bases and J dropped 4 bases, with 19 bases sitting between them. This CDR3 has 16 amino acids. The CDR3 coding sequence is TGTGCCAGCAGCCCCTCCCTGGGCCTGGGGACCACTGAAGCTTTCTTT. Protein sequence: CASSPSLGLGTTEAFF.

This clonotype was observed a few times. In DNA form, the CDR3 reads TGTGCCTGGAGTATGGGTCAGGGGACTGAAGCTTTCTTT. This sequence encodes CAWSMGQGTEAFF. This rearrangement joins TRBV30 to TRBJ1-1; D might be TRBD1 (6 bases). The CDR3 covers 13 residues. The V end lost 2 bases, the J end lost 5 bases, and 12 bases lay between the germline ends. Looked up from germline, CDR1 is GTSNPN and CDR2 is SVGIG (reference sequence).

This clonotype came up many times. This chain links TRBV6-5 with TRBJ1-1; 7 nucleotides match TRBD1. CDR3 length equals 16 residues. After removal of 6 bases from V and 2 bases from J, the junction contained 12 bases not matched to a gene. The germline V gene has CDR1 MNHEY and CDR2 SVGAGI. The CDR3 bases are TGTGCCAGCAGGCCTCGACAGGGAGCCGGAAACACTGAAGCTTTCTTT. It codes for CASRPRQGAGNTEAFF.

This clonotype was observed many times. The CDR3 DNA sequence: TGTGCCAGCAGCCAAGAAGTCAGTTTCTACACTGAAGCTTTCTTT. This gives the protein CASSQEVSFYTEAFF. The chain joins TRBV3-1 to TRBJ1-1, with D hard to call. V lost 0 bases to trimming and J lost 3 bases, with 11 bases between them. CDR1 and CDR2 (germline): LGHDT, YNNKEL (reference sequence). This CDR3 has 15 amino acids.

CDR3 bases: TGTGCCAGCAGTGAGGACAGGGAAGATGGCTACACCTTC. Translated: CASSEDREDGYTF. The V gene is TRBV6-1, the J gene TRBJ1-2; 8 bases align to TRBD1. Trimming took 3 bases from V and 6 from J; bases not matched to a gene: 3. The CDR3 consists of 13 residues. CDR1 is MNHNS, CDR2 SASEGT, per germline.

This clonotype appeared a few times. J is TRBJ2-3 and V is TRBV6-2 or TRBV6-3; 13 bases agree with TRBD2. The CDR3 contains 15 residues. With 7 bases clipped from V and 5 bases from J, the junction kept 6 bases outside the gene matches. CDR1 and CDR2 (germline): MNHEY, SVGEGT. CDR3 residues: CASTGLAGVKDTQYF. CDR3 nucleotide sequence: TGTGCCAGCACAGGACTAGCGGGAGTTAAAGATACGCAGTATTTT.